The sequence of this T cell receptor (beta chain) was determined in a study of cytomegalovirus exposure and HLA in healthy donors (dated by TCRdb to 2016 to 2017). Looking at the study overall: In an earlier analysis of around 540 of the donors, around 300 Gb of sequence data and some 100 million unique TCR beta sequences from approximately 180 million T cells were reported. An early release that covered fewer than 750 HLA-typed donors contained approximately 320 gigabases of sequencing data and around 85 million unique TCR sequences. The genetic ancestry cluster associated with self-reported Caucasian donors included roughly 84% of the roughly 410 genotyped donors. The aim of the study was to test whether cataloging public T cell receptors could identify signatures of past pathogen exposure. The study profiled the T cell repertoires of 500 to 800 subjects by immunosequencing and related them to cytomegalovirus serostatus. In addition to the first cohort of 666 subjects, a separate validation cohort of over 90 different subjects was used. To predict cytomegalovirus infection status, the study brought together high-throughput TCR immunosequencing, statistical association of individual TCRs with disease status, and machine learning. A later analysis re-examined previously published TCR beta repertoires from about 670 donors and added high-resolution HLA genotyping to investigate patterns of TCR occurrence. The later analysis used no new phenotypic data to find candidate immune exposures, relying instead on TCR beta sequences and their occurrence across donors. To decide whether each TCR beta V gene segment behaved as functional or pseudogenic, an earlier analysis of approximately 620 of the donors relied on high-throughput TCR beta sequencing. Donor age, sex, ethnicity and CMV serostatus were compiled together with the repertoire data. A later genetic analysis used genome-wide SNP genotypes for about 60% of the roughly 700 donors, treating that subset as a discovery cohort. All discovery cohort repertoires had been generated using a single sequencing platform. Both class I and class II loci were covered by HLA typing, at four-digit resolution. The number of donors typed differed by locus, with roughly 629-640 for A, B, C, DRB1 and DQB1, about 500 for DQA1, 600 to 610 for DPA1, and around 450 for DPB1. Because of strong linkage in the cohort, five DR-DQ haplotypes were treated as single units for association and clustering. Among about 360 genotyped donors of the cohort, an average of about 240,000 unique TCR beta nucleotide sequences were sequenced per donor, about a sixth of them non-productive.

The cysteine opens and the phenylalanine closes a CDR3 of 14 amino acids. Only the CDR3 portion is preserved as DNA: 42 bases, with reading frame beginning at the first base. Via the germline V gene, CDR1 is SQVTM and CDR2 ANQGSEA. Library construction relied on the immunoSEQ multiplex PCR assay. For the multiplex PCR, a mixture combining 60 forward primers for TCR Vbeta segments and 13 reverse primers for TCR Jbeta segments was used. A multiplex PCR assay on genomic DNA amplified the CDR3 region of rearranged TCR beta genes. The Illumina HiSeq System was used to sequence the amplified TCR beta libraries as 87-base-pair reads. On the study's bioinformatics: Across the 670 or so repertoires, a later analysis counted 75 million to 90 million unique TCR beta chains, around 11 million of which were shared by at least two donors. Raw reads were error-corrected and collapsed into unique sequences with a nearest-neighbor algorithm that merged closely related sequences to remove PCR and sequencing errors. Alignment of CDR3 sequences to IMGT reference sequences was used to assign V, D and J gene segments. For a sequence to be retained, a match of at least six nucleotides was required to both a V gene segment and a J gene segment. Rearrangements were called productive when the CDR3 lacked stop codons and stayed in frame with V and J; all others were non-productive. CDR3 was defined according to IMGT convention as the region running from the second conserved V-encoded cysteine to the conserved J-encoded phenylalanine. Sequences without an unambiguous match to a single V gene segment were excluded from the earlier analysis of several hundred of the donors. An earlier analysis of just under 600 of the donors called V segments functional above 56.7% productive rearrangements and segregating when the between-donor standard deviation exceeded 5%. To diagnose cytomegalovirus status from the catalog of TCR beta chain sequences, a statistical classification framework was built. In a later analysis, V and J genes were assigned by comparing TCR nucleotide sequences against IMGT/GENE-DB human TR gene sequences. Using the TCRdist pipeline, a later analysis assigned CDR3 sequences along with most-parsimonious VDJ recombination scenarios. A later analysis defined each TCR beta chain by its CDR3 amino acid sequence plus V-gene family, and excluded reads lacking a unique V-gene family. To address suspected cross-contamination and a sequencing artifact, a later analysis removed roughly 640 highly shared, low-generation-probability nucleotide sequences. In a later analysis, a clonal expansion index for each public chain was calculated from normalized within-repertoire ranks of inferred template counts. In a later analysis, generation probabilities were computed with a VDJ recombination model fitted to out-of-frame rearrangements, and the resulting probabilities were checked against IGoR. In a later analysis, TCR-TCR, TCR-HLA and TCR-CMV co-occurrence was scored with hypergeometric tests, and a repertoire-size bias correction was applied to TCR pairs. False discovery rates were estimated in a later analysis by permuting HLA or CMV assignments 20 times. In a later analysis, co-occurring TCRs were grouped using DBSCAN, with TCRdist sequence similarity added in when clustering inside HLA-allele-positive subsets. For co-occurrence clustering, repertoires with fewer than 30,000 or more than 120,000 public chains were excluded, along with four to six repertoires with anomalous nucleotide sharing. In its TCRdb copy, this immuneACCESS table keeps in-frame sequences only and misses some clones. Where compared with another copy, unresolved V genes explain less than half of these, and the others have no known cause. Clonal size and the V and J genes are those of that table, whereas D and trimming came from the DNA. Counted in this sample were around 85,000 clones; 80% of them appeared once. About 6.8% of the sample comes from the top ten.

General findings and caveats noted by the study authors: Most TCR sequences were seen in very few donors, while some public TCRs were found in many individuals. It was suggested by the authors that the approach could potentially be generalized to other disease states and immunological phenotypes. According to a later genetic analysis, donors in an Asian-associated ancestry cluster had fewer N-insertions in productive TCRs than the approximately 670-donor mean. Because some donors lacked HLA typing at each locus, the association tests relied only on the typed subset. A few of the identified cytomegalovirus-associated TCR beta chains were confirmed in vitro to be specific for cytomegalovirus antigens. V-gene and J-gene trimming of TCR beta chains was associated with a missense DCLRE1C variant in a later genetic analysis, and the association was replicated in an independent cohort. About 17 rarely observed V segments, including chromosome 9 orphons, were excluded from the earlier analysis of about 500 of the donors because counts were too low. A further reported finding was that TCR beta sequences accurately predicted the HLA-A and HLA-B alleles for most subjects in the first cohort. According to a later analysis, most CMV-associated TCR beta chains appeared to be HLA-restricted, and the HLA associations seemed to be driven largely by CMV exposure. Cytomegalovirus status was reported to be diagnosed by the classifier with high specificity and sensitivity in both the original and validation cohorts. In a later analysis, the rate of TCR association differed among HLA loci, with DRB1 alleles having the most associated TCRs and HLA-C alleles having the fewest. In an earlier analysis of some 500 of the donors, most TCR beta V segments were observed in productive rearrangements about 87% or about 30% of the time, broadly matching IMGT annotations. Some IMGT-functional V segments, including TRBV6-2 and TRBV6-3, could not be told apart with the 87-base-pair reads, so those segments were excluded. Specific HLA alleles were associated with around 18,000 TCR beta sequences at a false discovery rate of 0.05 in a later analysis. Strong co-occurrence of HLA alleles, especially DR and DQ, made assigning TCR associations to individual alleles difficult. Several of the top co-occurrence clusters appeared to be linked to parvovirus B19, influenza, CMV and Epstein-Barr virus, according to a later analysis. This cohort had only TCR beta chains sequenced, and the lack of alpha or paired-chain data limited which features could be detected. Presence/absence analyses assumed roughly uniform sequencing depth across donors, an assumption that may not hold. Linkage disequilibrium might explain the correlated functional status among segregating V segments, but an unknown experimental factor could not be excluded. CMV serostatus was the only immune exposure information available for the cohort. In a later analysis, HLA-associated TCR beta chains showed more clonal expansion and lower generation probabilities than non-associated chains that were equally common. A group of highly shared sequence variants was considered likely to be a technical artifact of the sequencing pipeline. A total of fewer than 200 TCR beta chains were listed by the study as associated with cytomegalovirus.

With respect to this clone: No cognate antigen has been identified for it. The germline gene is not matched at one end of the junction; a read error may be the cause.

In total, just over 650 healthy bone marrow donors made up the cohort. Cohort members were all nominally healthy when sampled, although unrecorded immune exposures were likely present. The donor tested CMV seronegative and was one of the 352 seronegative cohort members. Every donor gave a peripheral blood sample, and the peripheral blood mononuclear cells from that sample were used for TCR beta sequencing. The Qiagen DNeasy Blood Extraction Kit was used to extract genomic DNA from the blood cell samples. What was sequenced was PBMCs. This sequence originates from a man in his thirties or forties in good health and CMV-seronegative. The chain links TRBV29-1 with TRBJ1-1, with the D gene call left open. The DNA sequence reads TGCAGCGTTGAATTTCAGCGTTTGAACGCTGAAGCTTTCTTT. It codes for CSVEFQRLNAEAFF.